These 28 T cell receptor beta chains were all obtained from the same sample, sequenced in a study of blood T cell repertoires in COVID-19 (dated by TCRdb to 2018 to 2020). The library was prepared using the immunoSEQ multiplex PCR assay. Imported from immuneACCESS, the table was reduced by TCRdb to in-frame sequences with V and J called. These copies leave out some clones; in studies compared against another copy, an unresolved V gene accounts for under half, and the cause of the remainder is not known. This sample comprises some 180,000 clones, about 83% of them detected only once. The top ten clones comprise 3% to 3.5% of the sample. The sequencing input was PBMCs or T cells enriched from blood (not recorded which). All receptors come from a woman in her thirties who had been exposed to COVID-19.

The rearrangement joins TRBV7-9 to TRBJ1-5; the D gene is possibly TRBD1 (5 bases). Trimming shortened V by 6 bases and J by 7 bases, and 19 bases separated the two germline ends. This CDR3 region has 15 residues. Looked up from germline, CDR1 is SEHNR and CDR2 is FQNEAQ (reference sequence). Written as DNA, the CDR3 is TGTGCCAGCAGTAGTCTATCGGGGGGTTTGCAGCCCCAGCATTTT. Its protein product is CASSSLSGGLQPQHF.

This clone was seen only a few times. CDR3 sequence: CASGSSERISGNTIYF. CDR3 coding DNA: TGTGCTAGTGGTTCGAGTGAGAGAATCTCTGGAAACACCATATATTTT. This chain links TRBV12-5 with TRBJ1-3, with D unclear. Germline V gives CDR1 LGHNT, CDR2 FRNRAP. The ends were cut back, 4 bases at V and 0 bases at J, with 13 bases in the middle. This CDR3 has 16 amino acids. The variable domain in full, completed from reference TRBV12-5 and TRBJ1-3, reads DARVTQTPRHKVTEMGQEVTMRCQPILGHNTVFWYRQTMMQGLELLAYFRNRAPLDDSGMPKDRFSAEMPDATLATLKIQPSEPRDSAVYFCASGSSERISGNTIYFGEGSWLTVV.

The chain links TRBV11-2 to TRBJ2-7; TRBD2 matches 8 bases. Germline-derived CDR1 and CDR2 are SGHAT and FQNNGV. The CDR3 covers 15 residues. The V gene end was trimmed by 1 base and the J gene end by 4 bases; junction bases not matched to a gene: 6. CDR3 sequence (DNA): TGTGCCAGCAGCTTAGTGCGGGGGGATTTTTACGAGCAGTACTTC. Translation: CASSLVRGDFYEQYF.

A single count supports this clone. CDR3: CASSLTGGGYEQYF. CDR3 coding DNA: TGCGCCAGCAGCTTGACAGGGGGCGGATACGAGCAGTACTTC. V gene TRBV5-1 combines with J gene TRBJ2-7, with TRBD1 identical over 9 bases. Trimming at V came to 1 base and at J to 4 bases, leaving 3 bases not matched to a gene. In germline, CDR1 is SGHRS, CDR2 YFSETQ. This CDR3 is built from 14 residues.

The chain couples TRBV30 to TRBJ1-6; D remains unclear. The CDR3 loop spans 15 amino acids. V lost 1 base and J 10 bases, leaving 17 bases between the germline ends. The germline V gene encodes CDR1 GTSNPN and CDR2 SVGIG (reference sequence). The CDR3 reads CAWSDGRGLGSPLHF. The CDR3 nucleotides are TGTGCCTGGAGTGACGGGCGGGGATTGGGATCACCCCTCCACTTT.

In this sample, this clone turned up a few times. J is TRBJ1-2 and V is TRBV5-4, with TRBD1 matching 10 bases. CDR3 length equals 15 residues. J lost 3 bases, V lost 0 bases, and 2 bases had no gene match. Per the germline V gene, CDR1 is SGHNT and CDR2 is YYREEE (reference sequence). CDR3 residues: CASSLAGQGDYGYTF. In nucleotides, the CDR3 is TGTGCCAGCAGCTTGGCAGGACAGGGGGACTATGGCTACACCTTC.

The chain employs TRBV7-7 and TRBJ2-2; 9 positions agree with TRBD2. The V gene's germline CDR1 is SSHAT and CDR2 FNYEAQ (reference sequence). CDR3 length equals 17 residues. Trimming cost V 4 bases and J 6 bases; bases outside gene matches: 12. CDR3 loop: CASSSTSGFKRAGELFF. The CDR3 bases are TGTGCCAGCAGCTCGACTAGCGGATTTAAGAGGGCCGGGGAGCTGTTTTTT.

This rearrangement joins TRBV3-1 (or the pseudogene TRBV3-2) to TRBJ1-2; D gene unclear. The V gene lost 4 bases and the J gene lost 4 bases, with 10 bases spanning the gap. CDR1 LGHDT and CDR2 YNNKEL come from the germline V gene (reference sequence). The CDR3 spans 13 residues. CDR3 amino acids: CASSPQIPYGYTF. The DNA of the CDR3 is TGTGCCAGCAGCCCGCAGATACCCTATGGCTACACCTTC.

The rearrangement uses TRBV19 and TRBJ1-5, with 11 positions matching TRBD1. CDR1 and CDR2 from the germline V gene are LNHDA and SQIVND (reference sequence). Germline trimming cut 6 bases from V and 6 bases from J; bases unmatched to any gene: 4. The CDR3 is made up of 14 amino acids. Here the CDR3 DNA reads TGTGCCAGTAGAGGACAGGGGGCCGGTCAGCCCCAGCATTTT. Translating gives CASRGQGAGQPQHF.

The chain joins TRBV29-1 to TRBJ2-7; 8 bases agree with TRBD1. The junction had 4 bases not matched to a gene; V was cut back by 4 bases and J by 5 bases. Germline V lookup: CDR1 SQVTM, CDR2 ANQGSEA. The CDR3 has 12 residues. The CDR3 loop reads CSVVYRGDEQYF. CDR3 bases: TGCAGCGTTGTTTACAGGGGGGACGAGCAGTACTTC.

V and J are TRBV9 and TRBJ1-1; D may be TRBD1 (5 bases). V lost 3 bases and J 5 bases, leaving 5 bases between the germline ends. The CDR3 totals 11 residues. Germline V CDR1 and CDR2: SGDLS, YYNGEE. The CDR3 protein is CASSEGTEAFF. As DNA, the CDR3 is TGTGCCAGCAGCGAGGGGACTGAAGCTTTCTTT.

The chain employs TRBV20-1 and TRBJ1-1; unclear D gene. The V and J ends lost 5 bases and 7 bases respectively, with 11 bases between them. CDR3 size: 11 residues. The germline V gene encodes CDR1 DFQATT and CDR2 SNEGSKA (reference sequence). The CDR3 is CSALPEGEAFF. For the CDR3, the DNA is TGCAGTGCTCTCCCAGAGGGTGAAGCTTTCTTT.

The DNA for the CDR3 is TGTGCCAGCAGCGCGAGCGGATCCGTCGCCGGGGAGCTGTTTTTT. Its protein product is CASSASGSVAGELFF. The chain employs TRBV9 and TRBJ2-2; TRBD2 is a possible D gene (5 bases). CDR1 and CDR2 (germline): SGDLS, YYNGEE. The CDR3 length is 15 residues. V lost 3 bases and J 6 bases, leaving 15 bases between the germline ends. Full variable domain (remainder filled in from reference TRBV9 and TRBJ2-2): DSGVTQTPKHLITATGQRVTLRCSPRSGDLSVYWYQQSLDQGLQFLIQYYNGEERAKGNILERFSAQQFPDLHSELNLSSLELGDSALYFCASSASGSVAGELFFGEGSRLTVL.

J is TRBJ2-7 and V is TRBV7-2; 8 bases are shared with TRBD2. The length of the CDR3 is 15 residues. J lost 6 bases, V lost 5 bases, and 12 bases had no gene match. Germline loops: CDR1 SGHTA, CDR2 FQGNSA. CDR3 residues: CASSPGGGGPLEQYF. CDR3 nucleotide sequence: TGTGCCAGCAGCCCGGGAGGCGGGGGGCCCCTCGAGCAGTACTTC.

This sequence joins TRBV5-4 and TRBJ2-7, with D unresolved. Germline V gene lookup returns CDR1 SGHNT and CDR2 YYREEE (reference sequence). The CDR3 consists of 11 residues. Trimming shortened V by 0 bases and J by 6 bases, and 4 bases separated the two germline ends. The CDR3 coding sequence is TGTGCCAGCAGCTTGGCCCTCGAGCAGTACTTC. Translated: CASSLALEQYF.

The chain employs TRBV18 and TRBJ1-5; 7 bases align to TRBD1. V trimming: 6 bases; J trimming: 7 bases; junction bases outside the gene matches: 3. This CDR3 spans 12 amino acids. The germline V gene has CDR1 KGHSH and CDR2 LQKENI. CDR3 residues: CASSHRGQPQHF. The CDR3 DNA reads as TGTGCCAGCTCGCACAGGGGCCAGCCCCAGCATTTT.

The rearrangement uses TRBV5-1 and TRBJ2-5; tentative D call: TRBD2 (5 bases). This CDR3 is 14 amino acids long. The ends were cut back, 4 bases at V and 2 bases at J, with 12 bases in the middle. CDR1 and CDR2 (germline): SGHRS, YFSETQ. The CDR3 region is CASSPPGGQETQYF. The CDR3 DNA sequence: TGCGCCAGCAGCCCGCCAGGCGGGCAAGAGACCCAGTACTTC. The entire variable domain, with the rest obtained from reference TRBV5-1 and TRBJ2-5, is as follows: KAGVTQTPRYLIKTRGQQVTLSCSPISGHRSVSWYQQTPGQGLQFLFEYFSETQRNKGNFPGRFSGRQFSNSRSEMNVSTLELGDSALYLCASSPPGGQETQYFGPGTRLLVL.

The chain combines TRBV30 with TRBJ1-1; D not certain. The CDR3 loop spans 15 amino acids. Trimming stripped 4 bases from V and 1 base from J, with 16 bases between. The germline gives CDR1 GTSNPN, CDR2 SVGIG (reference sequence). CDR3 sequence reads: CAWNEGGWGNTEAFF. CDR3 nucleotide sequence: TGTGCCTGGAATGAGGGAGGCTGGGGGAACACTGAAGCTTTCTTT.

The chain links TRBV9 to TRBJ1-2, with D possibly matching TRBD1 (6 bases). The V gene lost 3 bases and the J gene lost 0 bases, with 12 bases spanning the gap. This CDR3 comprises 15 residues. Germline-derived CDR1 and CDR2 are SGDLS and YYNGEE. Here the CDR3 reads CASSARTEANYGYTF. DNA of the CDR3: TGTGCCAGCAGCGCAAGGACAGAAGCTAACTATGGCTACACCTTC.

The chain is built from TRBV6-5 and TRBJ1-4, with D tentatively TRBD1 (6 bases). The V end was cut by 11 bases, the J end by 8 bases, with 21 bases between. CDR1 and CDR2 (germline): MNHEY, SVGAGI. The CDR3 consists of 14 residues. The CDR3 protein is CAASRKGVFEKLFF. CDR3 nucleotides: TGTGCCGCTTCGCGGAAGGGGGTTTTCGAAAAACTGTTTTTT.

The V call is TRBV5-5, the J call TRBJ2-5; 7 nucleotides agree with TRBD2. Germline CDR1 reads SGHKS; CDR2 reads YYEKEE (reference sequence). CDR3 length: 14 amino acids. With V trimmed by 4 bases and J by 4 bases, 7 bases remained unmatched. CDR3 amino acids: CASSVPGGPETQYF. The CDR3 nucleotides are TGTGCCAGCAGCGTCCCGGGAGGCCCAGAGACCCAGTACTTC.

This clone appeared a single time. The rearrangement joins TRBV12-3 or TRBV12-4 to TRBJ1-2; D call uncertain. This CDR3 has 12 residues. The ends were cut back, 5 bases at V and 5 bases at J, with 9 bases in the middle. For the CDR3, the DNA is TGTGCCAGCAGTCCCGCCGGGTATGGCTACACCTTC. It yields the protein CASSPAGYGYTF.

The rearrangement links TRBV6-2 or TRBV6-3 to TRBJ1-5; D is undetermined. CDR1 is MNHEY and CDR2 is SVGEGT in the germline V gene. The germline V and J ends were trimmed by 2 bases and 0 bases, with 5 bases remaining between them. The CDR3 sequence is 14 residues long. Here the CDR3 DNA reads TGTGCCAGCAGTTACCAGGATAGCAATCAGCCCCAGCATTTT. Its translation is CASSYQDSNQPQHF.

The CDR3 protein is CASSLVRTPNSPLHF. CDR3 sequence (DNA): TGTGCCAGCAGCTTAGTAAGGACACCCAATTCACCCCTCCACTTT. The chain carries TRBV11-2 and TRBJ1-6, with a possible D match to TRBD1 (5 bases). CDR3 size: 15 residues. V was shortened by 1 base and J by 7 bases, with 11 bases between the two germline ends. The germline V gene encodes CDR1 SGHAT and CDR2 FQNNGV.

The rearrangement joins TRBV5-4 to TRBJ1-2, with D perhaps TRBD1 (5 bases). Germline values: CDR1 SGHNT, CDR2 YYREEE (reference sequence). This CDR3 contains 15 residues. V was pared by 0 bases and J by 4 bases, with 13 bases between. Here the CDR3 reads CASSLVLTGGYGYTF. The CDR3 DNA reads TGTGCCAGCAGCTTGGTGTTGACGGGGGGCTATGGCTACACCTTC. Variable domain in full (rest from reference TRBV5-4 and TRBJ1-2): ETGVTQSPTHLIKTRGQQVTLRCSSQSGHNTVSWYQQALGQGPQFIFQYYREEENGRGNFPPRFSGLQFPNYSSELNVNALELDDSALYLCASSLVLTGGYGYTFGSGTRLTVV.

The genes are TRBV2 and TRBJ2-1; TRBD1 might be the D (6 bases). The ends were cut back, 2 bases at V and 5 bases at J, with 16 bases in the middle. Germline CDR1 SNHLY, CDR2 FYNNEI. This CDR3 has 16 amino acids. CDR3 in DNA: TGTGCCAGCAGTGAATCGTCACAGGGTTCGGACAATGAGCAGTTCTTC. The encoded protein is CASSESSQGSDNEQFF.

The sample holds a few counts of this clone. CDR3 in amino acids: CASGTRPGTGTPFGGNEQFF. CDR3 DNA: TGTGCTAGTGGTACACGCCCGGGGACAGGGACTCCTTTTGGGGGCAATGAGCAGTTCTTC. This rearrangement joins TRBV12-5 to TRBJ2-1; 9 bases are a match to TRBD1. The length of the CDR3 is 20 residues. Germline V lookup: CDR1 LGHNT, CDR2 FRNRAP. V dropped 5 bases and J dropped 6; count of bases not matched to a gene: 23. Based on the CDR3 plus reference TRBV12-5 and TRBJ2-1, the full variable domain is DARVTQTPRHKVTEMGQEVTMRCQPILGHNTVFWYRQTMMQGLELLAYFRNRAPLDDSGMPKDRFSAEMPDATLATLKIQPSEPRDSAVYFCASGTRPGTGTPFGGNEQFFGPGTRLTVL.

The chain links TRBV6-2 or TRBV6-3 to TRBJ2-5, with 7 bases matching TRBD1. The CDR3 runs 14 residues. V gave up 6 bases and J gave up 7 bases; unmatched junction bases: 11. The germline V gene has CDR1 MNHEY and CDR2 SVGEGT. CDR3 in DNA: TGTGCCAGCAGCTTGGGACAGCTTTTCGCGACCCAGTACTTC. Its translation is CASSLGQLFATQYF.